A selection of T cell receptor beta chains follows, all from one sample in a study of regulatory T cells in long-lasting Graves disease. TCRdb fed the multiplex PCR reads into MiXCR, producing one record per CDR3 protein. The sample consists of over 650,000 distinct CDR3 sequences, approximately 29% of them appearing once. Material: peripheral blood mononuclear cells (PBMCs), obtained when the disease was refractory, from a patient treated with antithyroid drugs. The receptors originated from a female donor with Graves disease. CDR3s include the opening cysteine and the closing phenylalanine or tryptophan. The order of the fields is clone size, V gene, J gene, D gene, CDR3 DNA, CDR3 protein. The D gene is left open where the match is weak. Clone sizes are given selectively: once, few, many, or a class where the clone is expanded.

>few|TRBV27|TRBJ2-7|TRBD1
TGTGCCAGCAGTTTACGTGGGGGCAGGGGGCAATACGAGCAGTACTTC
CASSLRGGRGQYEQYF
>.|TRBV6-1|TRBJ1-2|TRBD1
TGTGCCAGCAGCCGTGGGGCACAGGGGGCGGACGGCCACACCTTC
CASSRGAQGADGHTF
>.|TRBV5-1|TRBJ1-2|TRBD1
TGCGCCAGCAGCAACAGGGGTTTGAGGGACTATGGCTACACCTTC
CASSNRGLRDYGYTF
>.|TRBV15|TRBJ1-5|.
TGTGCCACCAGCAAACAGGAGCAGGGGAATCAGCCCCAGCATTTT
CATSKQEQGNQPQHF
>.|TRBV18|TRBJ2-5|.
TGTGCCAGCTCACTAGACAGGCACCAAGAGACCCAGTACTTC
CASSLDRHQETQYF
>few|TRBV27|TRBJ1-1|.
TGTGCCAGCAGTCCAGGACCAAACCGGGTTTCTTTCTTT
CASSPGPNRVSFF
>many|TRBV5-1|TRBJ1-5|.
TGCGCCAGCAGCTTGTATAGCGATCAGCCCCAGCATTTT
CASSLYSDQPQHF
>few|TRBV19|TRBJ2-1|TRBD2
TGTGCCAGTAGTATGTTGGGGAGGGGATTATACAATGAGCAGTTCTTC
CASSMLGRGLYNEQFF
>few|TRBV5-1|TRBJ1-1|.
TGCGCCAGCAGCGTGTCGCAGGGTACACAAGCTTTCTTT
CASSVSQGTQAFF
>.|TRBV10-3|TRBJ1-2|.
TGTGCCATCAGTGGATCAAGGGACTATGGCTACACCTTC
CAISGSRDYGYTF
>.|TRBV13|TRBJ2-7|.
TGTGCCAGCAGCTCCCCTGAGGGCTACGAGCAGTACTTC
CASSSPEGYEQYF
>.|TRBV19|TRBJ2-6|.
TGTGCCAGTAATCCTCGACAGCGGCCTGGGGCCAACGTCCTGACTTTC
CASNPRQRPGANVLTF
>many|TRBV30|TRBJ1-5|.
TGTGCCTGGAGTGTACAATGGGATCAGCCCCAGCATTTT
CAWSVQWDQPQHF
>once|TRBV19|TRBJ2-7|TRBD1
TGTGCCAGCGCGACAGGGGCCTACGAGCAGTACTTC
CASATGAYEQYF
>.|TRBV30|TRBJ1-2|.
TGTGCCTGGAGTGAGACAGGTTTTGAGGGCTACACCTTC
CAWSETGFEGYTF
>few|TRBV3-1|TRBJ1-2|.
TGTGCCAGCAGCCAAGATATGGTGGCATATGGCTACACCTTC
CASSQDMVAYGYTF
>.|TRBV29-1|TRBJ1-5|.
TGCAGCGTTGCTAAAGGGGATAATCAGCCCCAGCATTTT
CSVAKGDNQPQHF
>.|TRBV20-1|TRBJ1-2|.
TGCAGTGCCAGAGGGCCATCGGGCCGCTTGACCTATGGCTACACCTTC
CSARGPSGRLTYGYTF
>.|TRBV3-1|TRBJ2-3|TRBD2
TGTGCCAGCAGCGGCGCGGGACTAGCGACAGATACGCAGTATTTT
CASSGAGLATDTQYF
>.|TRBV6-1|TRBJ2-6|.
TGTGCCAGCAGTCAGAACAGGGCTGGGGCCAACGTCCTGACTTTC
CASSQNRAGANVLTF
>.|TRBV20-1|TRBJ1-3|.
TGCAGTGCTAGAGAAGGGGCTGGAAACACCATATATTTT
CSAREGAGNTIYF
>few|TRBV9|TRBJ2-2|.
TGTGCCAGCAGCGTAGCAGGGCCCACCGGGGAGCTGTTTTTT
CASSVAGPTGELFF
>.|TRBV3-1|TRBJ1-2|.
TGTGCCAGCAGCCAGGGGACACAAGGCTACACCTTC
CASSQGTQGYTF
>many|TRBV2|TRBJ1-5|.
TGTGCCAGCAGCGTTTTCAGGAGTCAGCCCCAGCATTTT
CASSVFRSQPQHF
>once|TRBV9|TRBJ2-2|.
TGTGCCAGCAGCCCTCACCCCGGGGAGCTGTTTTTT
CASSPHPGELFF
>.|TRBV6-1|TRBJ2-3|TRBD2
TGTGCCAGCAGCACCGACCAAGCGGGACTTCGCACAGATACGCAGTATTTT
CASSTDQAGLRTDTQYF
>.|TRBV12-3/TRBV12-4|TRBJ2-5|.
TGTGCCAGCAGATCAGTGGGCCGATTGGGGGAGACCCAGTACTTC
CASRSVGRLGETQYF
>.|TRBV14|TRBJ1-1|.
TGTGCCAGCAGAACCAGCGGGTCCATGAACACTGAAGCTTTCTTT
CASRTSGSMNTEAFF
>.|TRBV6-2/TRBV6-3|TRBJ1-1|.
TGTGCCATCACAGACGGCTGGAGGGCTGAAGCTTTCTTT
CAITDGWRAEAFF
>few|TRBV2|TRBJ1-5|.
TGTGCCAGCGAATATAGGCAGGGGAGTCAGCCCCAGCATTTT
CASEYRQGSQPQHF
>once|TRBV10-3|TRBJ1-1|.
TGTGCCATCAAGGTCGGGAGGGAGGGGACTGAAGCTTTCTTT
CAIKVGREGTEAFF
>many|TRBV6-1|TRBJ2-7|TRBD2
TGTGCCAGCACCAGACTCCACCCGGGACTAGTTGACGAGCAGTACTTC
CASTRLHPGLVDEQYF
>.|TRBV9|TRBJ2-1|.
TGTGCCAGCAGCGTATTGGGGGGGACAGGGGCTAGCGGGGAGAATGAGCAGTTCTTC
CASSVLGGTGASGENEQFF
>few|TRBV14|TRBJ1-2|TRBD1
TGTGCCAGCAGCCAAGATTTCGGGACAGGGAGCGGCTACACCTTC
CASSQDFGTGSGYTF
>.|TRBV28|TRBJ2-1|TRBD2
TGTGCCAGCAGCCGCCCGGGGGGACTAGCGGGAATGAGCTCCTACAATGAGCAGTTCTTC
CASSRPGGLAGMSSYNEQFF
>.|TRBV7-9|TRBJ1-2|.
TGTGCCAGCAGCCCCCGGGGACCGAACATCTATGGCTACACCTTC
CASSPRGPNIYGYTF
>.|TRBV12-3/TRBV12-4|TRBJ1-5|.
TGTGCCAGCAGAACAGGGATGGGCAATCAGCCCCAGCATTTT
CASRTGMGNQPQHF
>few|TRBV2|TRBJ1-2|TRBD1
TGTGCCAGCAGAGCCGGGACAGGGCTCGGTGGCTACACCTTC
CASRAGTGLGGYTF
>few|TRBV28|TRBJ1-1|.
TGTGCCAGCAGCCCCCGGGAAAATATCGGGAACACTGAAGCTTTCTTT
CASSPRENIGNTEAFF
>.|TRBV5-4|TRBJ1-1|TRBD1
TGTGCCAGCAGCAGGACAGGGGGCGCAAAGTATGCTGAAGCTTTCTTT
CASSRTGGAKYAEAFF
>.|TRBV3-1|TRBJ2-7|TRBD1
TGTGCCAGCAGCTACGACGGGACAGGGGTTTACGAGCAGTACTTC
CASSYDGTGVYEQYF
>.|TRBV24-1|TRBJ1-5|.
TGTGCCACCAGTGATTCCCAAACGGTGTTGCATGGGCCCCAGCATTTT
CATSDSQTVLHGPQHF
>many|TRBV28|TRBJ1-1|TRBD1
TGTGCCAGCAGTTCACTCGGACAGGGGGGTAACACTGAAGCTTTCTTT
CASSSLGQGGNTEAFF
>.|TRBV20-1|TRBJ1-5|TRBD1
TGCAGTGCTACGACAGGGAAGGATCAGCCCCAGCATTTT
CSATTGKDQPQHF
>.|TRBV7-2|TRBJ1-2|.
TGTGCCAGCAGCTTATCGGGAGGGGAAAACTATGGCTACACCTTC
CASSLSGGENYGYTF
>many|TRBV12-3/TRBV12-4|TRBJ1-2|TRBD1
TGTGCCAGCAGCCCGACAGGGGGTGGCTATGGCTACACCTTC
CASSPTGGGYGYTF
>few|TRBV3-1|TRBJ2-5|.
TGTGCCAGCAGCCTCCGAACCCGGGATAGAGAGACCCAGTACTTC
CASSLRTRDRETQYF
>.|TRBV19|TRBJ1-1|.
TGTGCCAGTAGTGGCGCCACGCATCCGAACACTGAAGCTTTCTTT
CASSGATHPNTEAFF
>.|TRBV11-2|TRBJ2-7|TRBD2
TGTGCCAGCAGCTTATGGCGGGGGGACTCCTACGAGCAGTACTTC
CASSLWRGDSYEQYF
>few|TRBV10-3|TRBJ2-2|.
TGTGCCATCAGGGACTTACGGAAGAACACCGGGGAGCTGTTTTTT
CAIRDLRKNTGELFF
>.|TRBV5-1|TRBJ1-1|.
TGCGCCAGCAGCTTGGCGGGAATGACTGAAGCTTTCTTT
CASSLAGMTEAFF
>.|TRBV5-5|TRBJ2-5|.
TGTGCCAGCAGCTTGTCCGCAGGGGTAAGGGAGACCCAGTACTTC
CASSLSAGVRETQYF
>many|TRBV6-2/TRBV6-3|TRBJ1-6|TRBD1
TGTGCCAGCAGTTACAGGCGGGTCAAGGTGGGGACAGCCCTCCACTTT
CASSYRRVKVGTALHF
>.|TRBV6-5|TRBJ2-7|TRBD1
TGTGCCAGCAGTTACCCACAGGGGGGCGCGGTTCCCACCTACGAGCAGTACTTC
CASSYPQGGAVPTYEQYF
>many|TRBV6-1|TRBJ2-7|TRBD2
TGTGCCAGCAGTGCCGGACTAGCGGGAGGAGGGGGCGAGCAGTACTTC
CASSAGLAGGGGEQYF
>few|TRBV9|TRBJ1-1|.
TGTGCCAGCAGCGTTTCAGGGGCAGGTGAAGCTTTCTTT
CASSVSGAGEAFF
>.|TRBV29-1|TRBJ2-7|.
TGCAGCGTTGAAGGGGCAGGGTGGAACGAGCAGTACTTC
CSVEGAGWNEQYF
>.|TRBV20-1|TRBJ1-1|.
TGCAGTGCTAGAGCCAAGTCTCCCGGGAACACTGAAGCTTTCTTT
CSARAKSPGNTEAFF